The 32 T cell receptor beta chains presented below share a single source sample, sequenced in a study of T cells in Graves' hyperthyroidism and ophthalmopathy. RNA transcripts provided the source from which TCR beta CDR3 regions were amplified. RT-PCR in the first round (using the HTBI primer set) targeted the TCR CDR3. TCRdb itself ran the multiplex PCR reads through MiXCR, one entry per CDR3 protein. The sample yields hundreds of thousands of distinct CDR3 sequences, around 14% seen once. The sample taken for sequencing was blood. These receptors all come from a young woman with Graves' hyperthyroidism.

This clonotype was counted at least ten times. The chain joins TRBV12-3 or TRBV12-4 to TRBJ1-1; a possible D gene is TRBD1 (5 bases). Trimming removed 5 bases from V and 5 bases from J, with 24 bases in between. This CDR3 spans 17 amino acids. As DNA, the CDR3 is TGTGCCAGCAGTGACAAAACGGGGGGGAAGAGCCGGACTGAAGCTTTCTTT. Protein: CASSDKTGGKSRTEAFF.

This clonotype was detected ten times or more. V gene TRBV7-8 combines with J gene TRBJ2-3, with D possibly TRBD1 on 6 matching bases. V lost 0 bases and J lost 0, with 13 bases in between. Germline V gene lookup returns CDR1 SGHVS and CDR2 FQNEAQ. This CDR3 is built from 17 residues. CDR3 sequence reads: CASSLAGTTTSTDTQYF. CDR3 bases: TGTGCCAGCAGCTTAGCAGGGACAACAACTAGCACAGATACGCAGTATTTT.

This clonotype has a handful of counts. The gene calls are TRBV4-2 and TRBJ2-3; D may be TRBD1 (5 bases). CDR3 length: 17 residues. Germline V gene lookup returns CDR1 LGHNA and CDR2 YNFKEQ. Trimming pared 2 bases from V and 0 bases from J, leaving 15 bases between. The CDR3, as DNA: TGTGCCAGCAGCCAATCGACAGTCGCTACTAGCACAGATACGCAGTATTTT. Amino acid sequence: CASSQSTVATSTDTQYF.

This rearrangement joins TRBV6-1 to TRBJ2-3, with TRBD2 matching over 11 bases. V lost 6 bases, J lost 1 base, and 6 bases stayed unmatched. The CDR3 contains 16 residues. Germline V lookup: CDR1 MNHNS, CDR2 SASEGT. This CDR3 reads CASRISGRGGTDTQYF. The CDR3 DNA follows: TGTGCCAGCAGGATTAGCGGGAGGGGCGGCACAGATACGCAGTATTTT.

This chain uses TRBV20-1 with TRBJ2-5; 9 bases agree with TRBD2. Germline V gene sequence: CDR1 DFQATT, CDR2 SNEGSKA (reference sequence). This CDR3 is 15 amino acids long. Trimming took 3 bases from V and 4 from J; bases not matched to a gene: 9. CDR3 protein: CSARGGGDLVETQYF. CDR3 sequence (DNA): TGCAGTGCTAGGGGCGGGGGGGATCTCGTAGAGACCCAGTACTTC.

The chain is built from TRBV6-1 and TRBJ2-7, with a weak D call TRBD2 (5 bases). Germline loops: CDR1 MNHNS, CDR2 SASEGT. The CDR3 covers 15 residues. Trimming stripped 6 bases from V and 2 bases from J, with 17 bases between. As DNA, the CDR3 is TGTGCCAGCAGCTTCCGGGGAAGGGAGACCTACGAGCAGTACTTC. Its translation is CASSFRGRETYEQYF.

The chain combines TRBV28 with TRBJ2-7, with D perhaps TRBD1 (7 bases). Looked up from germline, CDR1 is MDHEN and CDR2 is SYDVKM. The CDR3 loop spans 17 amino acids. V dropped 4 bases and J dropped 2 bases, with 21 bases sitting between them. The DNA of the CDR3 is TGTGCCAGCAGTTACTCCCCGCAGGGGGGCAGCCCCTACGAGCAGTACTTC. Its translation is CASSYSPQGGSPYEQYF.

This clonotype was detected ten times or more. The chain recombines TRBV6-1 with TRBJ2-1; 7 bases match TRBD1. Trimming cost V 2 bases and J 6 bases; bases outside gene matches: 7. CDR3 length equals 15 residues. In germline, CDR1 is MNHNS, CDR2 SASEGT. The CDR3 nucleotides read TGTGCCAGCAGTGAACGACAGGGTTGGATCAATGAGCAGTTCTTC. Protein: CASSERQGWINEQFF.

This clonotype was counted a few times. V is TRBV27 and J is TRBJ1-1; 9 bases agree with TRBD1. Germline V gives CDR1 MNHEY, CDR2 SMNVEV (reference sequence). This CDR3 region has 15 residues. Losses at the gene ends were 5 bases for V and 4 bases for J; bases not matched to a gene: 8. The CDR3 DNA reads as TGTGCCAGCAGTGCACCGGGACAGGGAGGCACTGAAGCTTTCTTT. It translates to CASSAPGQGGTEAFF.

This sequence joins TRBV4-3 and TRBJ1-2; D perhaps matches TRBD1 (6 bases). Germline CDR1 LGHNA, CDR2 YSLEER. V was pared by 3 bases and J by 7 bases, with 18 bases between. The CDR3 is made up of 15 amino acids. CDR3 coding DNA: TGCGCCAGCAGCCAGCCAGGGGTTGCCCTTGGTGGCTACACCTTC. Its protein is CASSQPGVALGGYTF.

Many counts were recorded for this clonotype. The junction shows a germline mismatch at one end, possibly a read error. V and J are TRBV7-3 and TRBJ2-3; D remains ambiguous. CDR1 is SGHTA and CDR2 is FQGTGA in the germline V gene. The CDR3 spans 15 residues. In DNA form, the CDR3 reads TGCGCCAGCAGCTTAGCAGGTGCTAGCACAGATACGCAGTATTTT. Translation: CASSLAGASTDTQYF.

This clonotype was detected a few times. The chain is built from TRBV29-1 and TRBJ2-1; 12 bases fit TRBD2. This CDR3 contains 14 residues. Trimming at V came to 1 base and at J to 8 bases, leaving 3 bases not matched to a gene. Germline V gene data show CDR1 as SQVTM and CDR2 as ANQGSEA. The CDR3 spells CSVEGLAGEDEQFF. Here the CDR3 DNA reads TGCAGCGTTGAAGGACTAGCGGGAGAGGATGAGCAGTTCTTC.

This clonotype was picked up many times. This chain links TRBV4-3 with TRBJ1-4; D may be TRBD1 (6 bases). Per the germline V gene, CDR1 is LGHNA and CDR2 is YSLEER. Trimming cost V 2 bases and J 4 bases, with 11 bases left between them. The CDR3 extends over 15 amino acids. Here the CDR3 reads CASSQYRVGNEKLFF. As DNA, the CDR3 is TGCGCCAGCAGCCAATACAGGGTGGGTAATGAAAAACTGTTTTTT.

This clonotype was counted only a few times. The chain has TRBV14 and TRBJ2-1; 8 bases are a match to TRBD2. There are 16 residues in the CDR3. Germline V gene lookup returns CDR1 SGHDN and CDR2 FVKESK. J lost 6 bases, V lost 6 bases, and 13 bases had no gene match. CDR3 nucleotide sequence: TGTGCCAGCAGGCGACGGGGGGGGGACCCGGGCAATGAGCAGTTCTTC. Its protein is CASRRRGGDPGNEQFF.

This clonotype has more than one count but fewer than ten. This chain joins TRBV24-1 and TRBJ1-1, with D possibly matching TRBD1 (6 bases). CDR3 length: 15 amino acids. Germline V lookup: CDR1 KGHDR, CDR2 SFDVKD. V gave up 1 base and J gave up 6 bases, with 14 bases separating them. CDR3 coding DNA: TGTGCCACCAGTGATTTAAACAGGGAAGGAGCTGAAGCTTTCTTT. Translating gives CATSDLNREGAEAFF.

This clonotype was recorded at least ten times. This CDR3 reads CASSHHAGPPGNNEQFF. In nucleotides, the CDR3 is TGTGCCAGCAGCCACCACGCGGGACCACCAGGAAACAATGAGCAGTTCTTC. V usage is TRBV3-1 and J usage is TRBJ2-1, with D possibly matching TRBD2 (6 bases). Per germline, CDR1 LGHDT and CDR2 YNNKEL (reference sequence). Trimming left V 3 bases short and J 5 bases short, with 20 bases between. The CDR3 totals 17 residues.

There are many counts of this clonotype. The chain carries TRBV6-6 and TRBJ1-2; D gene ambiguous. Germline V gives CDR1 MNHNY, CDR2 SVGAGI (reference sequence). Between the trimmed V and J ends, which lost 2 bases and 3 bases, there was a span of 19 bases. This CDR3 is 17 amino acids long. The CDR3 bases are TGTGCCAGCAGTTACCCATTACGATCCGACCCGGACTATGGCTACACCTTC. The encoded protein is CASSYPLRSDPDYGYTF.

This chain connects TRBV2 to TRBJ1-5; 9 bases align to TRBD1. Germline V CDR1 and CDR2: SNHLY, FYNNEI. J gave up 7 bases and V 5 bases, and 9 bases lay outside the gene matches. The CDR3 spans 15 residues. The CDR3 is CASSSGTGLGQPQHF. Written as DNA, the CDR3 is TGTGCCAGCAGTTCCGGGACAGGGCTAGGGCAGCCCCAGCATTTT. The full variable domain, its missing parts supplied by reference TRBV2 and TRBJ1-5, is EPEVTQTPSHQVTQMGQEVILRCVPISNHLYFYWYRQILGQKVEFLVSFYNNEISEKSEIFDDQFSVERPDGSNFTLKIRSTKLEDSAMYFCASSSGTGLGQPQHFGDGTRLSIL.

This chain joins TRBV7-3 and TRBJ2-1; D is possibly TRBD1 (6 bases). Trimming left V 6 bases short and J 10 bases short, with 13 bases between. CDR1 and CDR2 from the germline V gene are SGHTA and FQGTGA. The CDR3 runs to 12 residues. CDR3 region: CASRAGVGEQFF. The CDR3 bases are TGTGCCAGCAGGGCAGGGGTTGGGGAGCAGTTCTTC.

At least ten counts were recorded for this clonotype. The chain is built from TRBV28 and TRBJ2-3; D may be TRBD1 (6 bases). This CDR3 contains 15 residues. The germline V gene encodes CDR1 MDHEN and CDR2 SYDVKM. The V end lost 9 bases, the J end lost 4 bases, and 20 bases lay between the germline ends. The CDR3 here is CARGVLGANPDTQYF. CDR3 sequence (DNA): TGTGCCAGGGGTGTCTTGGGGGCGAACCCAGATACGCAGTATTTT.

The chain carries TRBV7-6 and TRBJ2-3; 9 bases agree with TRBD2. The CDR3 totals 15 residues. J was trimmed by 4 bases and V by 5 bases; bases with no gene match: 7. Per germline, CDR1 SGHVS and CDR2 FNYEAQ. The CDR3 DNA sequence: TGTGCCAGCAGCCCGAGCGGGAGGAGACCAGATACGCAGTATTTT. As protein: CASSPSGRRPDTQYF. Supplemented by reference TRBV7-6 and TRBJ2-3, the full variable domain reads GAGVSQSPRYKVTKRGQDVALRCDPISGHVSLYWYRQALGQGPEFLTYFNYEAQQDKSGLPNDRFSAERPEGSISTLTIQRTEQRDSAMYRCASSPSGRRPDTQYFGPGTRLTVL.

The rearrangement joins TRBV20-1 to TRBJ2-6; no clear D. Trimming took 8 bases from V and 0 from J, leaving 11 bases between them. Germline V CDR1 and CDR2: DFQATT, SNEGSKA (reference sequence). This CDR3 spans 14 amino acids. The CDR3: CSSLGNSGANVLTF. In DNA form, the CDR3 reads TGCAGTTCCCTTGGGAACTCTGGGGCCAACGTCCTGACTTTC.

At least ten counts were recorded for this clonotype. The CDR3: CASRERQGTGTEAFF. The DNA of the CDR3 is TGTGCCAGCAGGGAAAGACAGGGTACAGGCACTGAAGCTTTCTTT. The rearrangement joins TRBV28 to TRBJ1-1; TRBD1 agrees at 7 bases. Germline trimming cut 6 bases from V and 4 bases from J; bases unmatched to any gene: 11. Germline values: CDR1 MDHEN, CDR2 SYDVKM. This CDR3 has 15 residues. The full variable domain, completed using reference TRBV28 and TRBJ1-1, is DVKVTQSSRYLVKRTGEKVFLECVQDMDHENMFWYRQDPGLGLRLIYFSYDVKMKEKGDIPEGYSVSREKKERFSLILESASTNQTSMYLCASRERQGTGTEAFFGQGTRLTVV.

This clonotype showed up many times. This chain uses TRBV7-6 with TRBJ2-3; TRBD2 aligns across 10 bases. The V and J ends lost 8 bases and 5 bases, in that order; junction bases with no gene match: 10. Germline V CDR1 and CDR2: SGHVS, FNYEAQ. The CDR3 has 15 residues. The CDR3: CASGGISGRQDTQYF. DNA of the CDR3: TGTGCCAGCGGAGGGATTAGCGGGAGGCAAGATACGCAGTATTTT.

This clonotype was seen ten or more times. The V and J genes are TRBV28 and TRBJ2-7; 8 positions agree with TRBD2. The CDR3 contains 13 residues. V lost 8 bases, J lost 1 base, and 4 bases stayed unmatched. The germline CDR1 and CDR2 sequences are MDHEN and SYDVKM. The CDR3 sequence is CASGLAGSYEQYF. CDR3 coding DNA: TGTGCCAGCGGACTAGCCGGGTCCTACGAGCAGTACTTC.

This clonotype was seen ten or more times. The chain joins TRBV7-8 to TRBJ2-6; possibly TRBD1 for D (5 bases). Germline CDR1 SGHVS, CDR2 FQNEAQ. The CDR3 loop spans 17 amino acids. Trimming took 0 bases from V and 2 from J, leaving 11 bases between them. CDR3 residues: CASSLAGAGTGANVLTF. CDR3 nucleotides: TGTGCCAGCAGCTTAGCTGGCGCAGGGACTGGGGCCAACGTCCTGACTTTC.

This clonotype was picked up a small number of times. The chain carries TRBV6-1 and TRBJ2-7, with TRBD1 identical over 7 bases. Trimming removed 6 bases from V and 0 bases from J; junction bases left unmatched: 8. The germline gives CDR1 MNHNS, CDR2 SASEGT. The CDR3 contains 15 residues. In nucleotides, the CDR3 is TGTGCCAGCAGAGTCAGGGGGTCCTCCTCCTACGAGCAGTACTTC. Amino acid sequence: CASRVRGSSSYEQYF.

Ten or more counts support this clonotype. V and J are TRBV12-3 or TRBV12-4 and TRBJ1-5; D ambiguous. The CDR3 extends over 14 amino acids. V gave up 6 bases and J gave up 6 bases, with 15 bases separating them. CDR3 nucleotides: TGTGCCAGCAGGGAAGGCGGAGGAAGTCAGCCCCAGCATTTT. Translated, it gives CASREGGGSQPQHF.

This clonotype was detected once. The gene calls are TRBV6-1 and TRBJ1-4; 9 nucleotides agree with TRBD1. V dropped 5 bases and J dropped 4; count of bases not matched to a gene: 2. Per germline, CDR1 MNHNS and CDR2 SASEGT. The CDR3 consists of 14 residues. The CDR3 bases are TGTGCCAGCAGTACAGGGGGCTTTAATGAAAAACTGTTTTTT. It encodes CASSTGGFNEKLFF.

There are many counts of this clonotype. The chain joins TRBV9 to TRBJ2-5; TRBD2 agrees at 8 bases. Germline V gives CDR1 SGDLS, CDR2 YYNGEE. V lost 0 bases and J lost 5; bases outside the gene matches: 9. The CDR3 loop spans 16 amino acids. The CDR3 DNA is TGTGCCAGCAGCGTAGATCCAGCGGGAGTAGGTGAGACCCAGTACTTC. Translated: CASSVDPAGVGETQYF. The full variable domain, with the rest looked up from reference TRBV9 and TRBJ2-5, is DSGVTQTPKHLITATGQRVTLRCSPRSGDLSVYWYQQSLDQGLQFLIQYYNGEERAKGNILERFSAQQFPDLHSELNLSSLELGDSALYFCASSVDPAGVGETQYFGPGTRLLVL.

This clonotype has a count of ten or more. The V and J genes are TRBV7-9 and TRBJ2-7; TRBD2 might be the D (5 bases). This CDR3 comprises 11 residues. Germline loops: CDR1 SEHNR, CDR2 FQNEAQ (reference sequence). V lost 10 bases to trimming and J lost 0 bases, with 7 bases between them. CDR3 region: CAIGSSYEQYF. The CDR3 DNA follows: TGTGCCATTGGGAGCTCCTACGAGCAGTACTTC.

This clonotype was detected only a few times. V is TRBV11-2 and J is TRBJ1-3; D not certain. Germline values: CDR1 SGHAT, CDR2 FQNNGV. Trimming left V 5 bases short and J 3 bases short, with 8 bases between. The CDR3 extends over 13 amino acids. The CDR3 DNA reads TGTGCCAGCAGCCAGCGGTTTGGAAACACCATATATTTT. It specifies CASSQRFGNTIYF.